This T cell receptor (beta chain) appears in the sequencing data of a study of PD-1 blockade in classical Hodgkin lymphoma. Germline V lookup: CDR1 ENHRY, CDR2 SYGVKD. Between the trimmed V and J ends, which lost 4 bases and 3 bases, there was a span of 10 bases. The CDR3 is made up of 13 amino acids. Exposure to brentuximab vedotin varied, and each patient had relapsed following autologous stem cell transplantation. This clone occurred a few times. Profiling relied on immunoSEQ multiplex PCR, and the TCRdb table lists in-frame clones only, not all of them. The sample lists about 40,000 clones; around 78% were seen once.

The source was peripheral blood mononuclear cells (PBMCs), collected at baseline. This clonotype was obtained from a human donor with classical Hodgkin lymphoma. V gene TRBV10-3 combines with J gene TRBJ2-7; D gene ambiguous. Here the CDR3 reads CAISGARFYEQYF. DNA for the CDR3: TGTGCCATCAGTGGTGCCAGATTCTACGAGCAGTACTTC.